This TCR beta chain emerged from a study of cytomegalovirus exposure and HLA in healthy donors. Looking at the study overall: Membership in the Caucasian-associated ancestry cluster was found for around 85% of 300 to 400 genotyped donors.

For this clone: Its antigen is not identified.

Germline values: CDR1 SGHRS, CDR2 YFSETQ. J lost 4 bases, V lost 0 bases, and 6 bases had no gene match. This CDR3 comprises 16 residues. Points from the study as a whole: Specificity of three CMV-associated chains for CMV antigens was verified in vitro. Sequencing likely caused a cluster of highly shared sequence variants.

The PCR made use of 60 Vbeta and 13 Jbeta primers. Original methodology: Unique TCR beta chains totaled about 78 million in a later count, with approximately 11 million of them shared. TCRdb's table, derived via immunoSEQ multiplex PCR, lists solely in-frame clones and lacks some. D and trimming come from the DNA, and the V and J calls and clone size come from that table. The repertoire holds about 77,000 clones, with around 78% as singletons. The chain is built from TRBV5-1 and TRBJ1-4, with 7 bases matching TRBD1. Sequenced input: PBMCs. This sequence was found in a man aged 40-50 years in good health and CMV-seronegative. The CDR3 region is CASSLAPGQINEKLFF. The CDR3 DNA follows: TGCGCCAGCAGCTTGGCTCCGGGACAGATTAATGAAAAACTGTTTTTT.